This entry is about one T cell receptor beta chain. Its antigen is not identified. The data originate from a study of T cell responses to AZD1222 COVID-19 vaccine. Whole-study context: Pooling of second doses given at about 4 or about 12 weeks was done.

Profiling relied on immunoSEQ multiplex PCR, and the TCRdb table lists in-frame clones only, not all of them. The repertoire consists of 100,000 to 150,000 clones, with around 94% occurring once and the leading ten covering around 6.6%. This CDR3 spans 14 amino acids. Germline CDR1 LNHDA, CDR2 SQIVND (reference sequence). J was trimmed by 3 bases and V by 8 bases; bases with no gene match: 6. General study findings and limits: Regions 160-218 and 743-854 dominated among vaccine-associated CD4 TCRs spanning spike. Donors in the cohort were predominantly white British and more often female, and clonal diversity was possibly underestimated. Just a handful of people given AZD1222 tested seropositive at baseline.

The gene calls are TRBV19 and TRBJ1-5; 8 nucleotides align to TRBD1. This sequence was found in an adult in good health. Sequenced material: peripheral blood, taken on day 0 of AZD1222 vaccination. The CDR3 coding sequence is TGTGCCAGTTGGGAGGGACAGGTCAATCAGCCCCAGCATTTT. Encoded protein: CASWEGQVNQPQHF.